The 9 T cell receptor beta chains listed next were all sequenced from one sample in a study of blood T cell repertoires in COVID-19. Here immunoSEQ multiplex PCR was the method, and the copy in TCRdb shows in-frame clones only, minus some. The profile shows around 200,000 clones, 84% of them singletons. The specimen sequenced was peripheral blood. Every receptor here comes from a human donor in a cohort sampled during active COVID-19.

This sequence joins TRBV4-1 and TRBJ1-3; D is possibly TRBD1 (5 bases). Germline V gives CDR1 MGHRA, CDR2 YSYEKL. CDR3 length: 16 residues. V was trimmed by 0 bases and J by 0 bases, leaving 9 bases between them. DNA of the CDR3: TGCGCCAGCAGCCAAGATCTGACAGTCTCTGGAAACACCATATATTTT. Its protein is CASSQDLTVSGNTIYF.

This chain uses TRBV21-1 with TRBJ1-5; TRBD1, the table's D call, lacks a check against the DNA. TRBV21-1 is flagged as a pseudogene. There are 14 residues in the CDR3. CDR3 loop: CASRAKGRNQPQHF. DNA of the CDR3: TGTGCCAGCAGGGCAAAGGGGCGAAATCAGCCCCAGCATTTT.

V is TRBV24-1 and J is TRBJ1-2; 7 bases map to TRBD1. The germline V gene has CDR1 KGHDR and CDR2 SFDVKD. CDR3 size: 14 residues. V lost 3 bases to trimming and J lost 3 bases; unmatched junction nucleotides: 3. The CDR3 nucleotides are TGTGCCACCAGTGATCATGACAGGGACTATGGCTACACCTTC. The encoded protein is CATSDHDRDYGYTF.

The gene calls are TRBV12-5 and TRBJ1-1; maybe TRBD1 (5 bases). Germline CDR1 is LGHNT and CDR2 is FRNRAP. This CDR3 contains 14 residues. V shed 4 bases and J shed 5 bases, with 14 bases lying between them. The CDR3 nucleotides read TGTGCTAGTGGTTCAGGGACCGGGGGGACTGAAGCTTTCTTT. Its translation: CASGSGTGGTEAFF. Looking up the rest from reference TRBV12-5 and TRBJ1-1 gives the full variable domain: DARVTQTPRHKVTEMGQEVTMRCQPILGHNTVFWYRQTMMQGLELLAYFRNRAPLDDSGMPKDRFSAEMPDATLATLKIQPSEPRDSAVYFCASGSGTGGTEAFFGQGTRLTVV.

The rearrangement joins TRBV29-1 to TRBJ2-7, with TRBD2 identical over 8 bases. Germline loops: CDR1 SQVTM, CDR2 ANQGSEA. V was clipped by 5 bases and J by 0 bases; unmatched bases: 3. The CDR3 sequence is 13 residues long. The DNA of the CDR3 is TGCAGCGTTCGGGAGGGGAGCTCCTACGAGCAGTACTTC. Protein product: CSVREGSSYEQYF.

CDR3 nucleotide sequence: TGTGCCAGCAGCCAAGAGGGCGGGCCTGGAAACACCATATATTTT. This encodes CASSQEGGPGNTIYF. The V gene is TRBV3-1 (or the pseudogene TRBV3-2), the J gene TRBJ1-3; D not certain. Germline V gene lookup returns CDR1 LGHDT and CDR2 YNNKEL (reference sequence). V was cut by 0 bases and J by 2 bases, with 8 bases left in between. The CDR3 runs 15 residues.

The chain links TRBV4-1 to TRBJ2-1; TRBD2 aligns across 13 bases. The junction had 3 bases not matched to a gene; V was cut back by 0 bases and J by 4 bases. CDR1 and CDR2 from the germline V gene are MGHRA and YSYEKL. The CDR3 loop spans 17 amino acids. DNA of the CDR3: TGCGCCAGCAGCCAAGAGACTAGCGGGGGGTCATACAATGAGCAGTTCTTC. Translating gives CASSQETSGGSYNEQFF.

This clone was seen once. The chain links TRBV3-1 (or the pseudogene TRBV3-2) to TRBJ2-7; TRBD1 matches at 9 bases. The CDR3 covers 13 residues. Germline-derived CDR1 and CDR2 are LGHDT and YNNKEL (reference sequence). V shed 5 bases, J shed 6 bases, and the junction held 5 bases outside the gene matches. CDR3 region: CASSGTGLGEQYF. In nucleotides, the CDR3 is TGTGCCAGCAGCGGGACAGGGCTGGGCGAGCAGTACTTC.

V and J are TRBV7-3 and TRBJ2-1, with 10 bases aligning to TRBD2. The CDR3 is 15 residues long. J lost 7 bases, V lost 7 bases, and 10 bases had no gene match. Germline lookup yields CDR1 SGHTA and CDR2 FQGTGA. The CDR3 sequence: CASTTPGTSVNEQFF. The CDR3 DNA reads TGTGCCAGCACAACCCCCGGGACTAGCGTTAATGAGCAGTTCTTC. The variable domain in full, with the rest retrieved from reference TRBV7-3 and TRBJ2-1, is GAGVSQTPSNKVTEKGKYVELRCDPISGHTALYWYRQSLGQGPEFLIYFQGTGAADDSGLPNDRFFAVRPEGSVSTLKIQRTERGDSAVYLCASTTPGTSVNEQFFGPGTRLTVL.